The T cell receptor (beta chain) under discussion was sequenced for a study of blood T cell repertoires in COVID-19. On the study more broadly: Samples representing acute and convalescent COVID-19 were sourced from the United States, Italy and Spain. T cells, B-cell-depleted T cells, or PBMCs supplied cDNA or gDNA.

This clone was observed a handful of times. Trimming took 7 bases from V and 6 from J; bases not matched to a gene: 1. This CDR3 spans 12 amino acids. Germline V lookup: CDR1 SNHLY, CDR2 FYNNEI. In the authors' methods: Reference gene primer amplification yielded estimated nucleated cell counts. The table came from immunoSEQ multiplex PCR; TCRdb's copy has only in-frame clones and leaves some out. V, J and clone size are taken as reported in that table, and D and trimming were inferred from the DNA itself. The top ten hold just over 9.5% of the sample, which has about 330,000 clones, roughly 86% seen once. Patients of the Seattle cohort, enrolled during active infection, were followed longitudinally.

Sequenced material: peripheral blood. The chain joins TRBV2 to TRBJ1-3, with 9 bases matching TRBD1. This sequence was found in a young man with COVID-19, enrolled during active disease. As DNA, the CDR3 is TGTGCCAGCAACAGGGGGCCAAACACCATATATTTT. Translation: CASNRGPNTIYF.